These T cell receptor beta chains were read from a single sample in a study of blood T cell repertoires in COVID-19. Data came from immunoSEQ multiplex PCR; TCRdb stores just in-frame clones and leaves some out. The data show 110,000 or so clones, roughly 85% seen once. The sequencing sample was made of peripheral blood. The source is a human donor in a cohort sampled during active COVID-19. Each CDR3 is given with its conserved first and last residue. A D gene is named only where the DNA matches it firmly. Expanded clones are given a class, and other clones once, few, many or no size at all.

D gene,J gene,V gene,clone size,CDR3 protein,CDR3 DNA
TRBD1,TRBJ1-2,TRBV6-6,-,CASTSGDRGLNYTF,TGTGCCAGCACCTCCGGGGACAGGGGGCTTAACTACACCTTC
-,TRBJ1-5,TRBV6-5,-,CATRTQRFQPQHF,TGTGCCACTCGAACCCAGCGTTTCCAGCCCCAGCATTTT
TRBD1,TRBJ1-3,TRBV4-1,-,CASSPGTGRSAGNTIYF,TGCGCCAGCAGCCCCGGGACAGGGCGCTCTGCAGGAAACACCATATATTTT
TRBD1,TRBJ2-6,TRBV6-6,-,CASSPDRSFPSGANVLTF,TGTGCCAGCAGTCCGGACAGGAGTTTCCCCTCTGGGGCCAACGTCCTGACTTTC
-,TRBJ2-1,TRBV6-1,-,CASSELNHRSSYNEQFF,TGTGCCAGCAGTGAATTGAACCACCGGAGCTCCTACAATGAGCAGTTCTTC
TRBD1,TRBJ1-5,TRBV5-1,-,CASSYRGGLYSNQPQHF,TGCGCCAGCAGCTACAGGGGGGGGCTATATAGCAATCAGCCCCAGCATTTT
-,TRBJ1-5,TRBV12-3/TRBV12-4,-,CASSHRVDQPQHF,TGTGCCAGCAGTCACAGGGTGGATCAGCCCCAGCATTTT
TRBD1,TRBJ1-4,TRBV30,-,CAWEPGQANEKLFF,TGTGCCTGGGAACCGGGACAGGCAAATGAAAAACTGTTTTTT
TRBD1,TRBJ2-7,TRBV5-6,-,CASSYRDSGPYEQYF,TGTGCCAGCAGCTACCGGGACAGTGGACCCTACGAGCAGTACTTC
TRBD2,TRBJ2-1,TRBV24-1,-,CATSATSGGLKQFF,TGTGCCACCAGTGCGACTAGCGGGGGCCTGAAACAGTTCTTC
-,TRBJ2-7,TRBV7-2,-,CASSLAAGASSYEQYF,TGTGCCAGCAGCTTAGCAGCGGGCGCCAGCTCCTACGAGCAGTACTTC
-,TRBJ1-2,TRBV6-5,-,CASSYSDGRAGGYTF,TGTGCCAGCAGTTACTCAGACGGCCGGGCAGGGGGCTACACCTTC
-,TRBJ2-4,TRBV4-3,-,CASSQDRGGPEYF,TGCGCCAGCAGCCAAGATAGGGGGGGCCCAGAGTACTTC
-,TRBJ2-7,TRBV30,-,CAWSVAGEYEQYF,TGTGCCTGGAGTGTAGCAGGGGAATACGAGCAGTACTTC
TRBD1,TRBJ1-2,TRBV20-1,few,CSATEQGAFGYTF,TGCAGTGCTACTGAACAGGGGGCTTTTGGCTACACCTTC
TRBD1,TRBJ1-2,TRBV9,-,CASSGRDRGLQGGYTF,TGTGCCAGCAGCGGCCGGGACAGGGGGCTCCAAGGTGGCTACACCTTC